A selection of T cell receptor beta chains follows, all from one sample in a study of OX40 agonist ivuxolimab in advanced cancers. Measured with immunoSEQ multiplex PCR; TCRdb has only the in-frame clones, and not every one. The sample holds about 58,000 clones, approximately 89% seen once. The input for sequencing was CD4+ or CD8+ T cells sorted from blood, taken in a trial of the OX40 agonist ivuxolimab. The source of these receptors is an adult with an advanced solid tumor such as melanoma, head and neck, liver or kidney cancer. Each CDR3 is given with its conserved first and last residue. Fields, in order: V gene, clone size, D gene, J gene, CDR3 DNA, CDR3 protein. A D gene is named only where the DNA matches it firmly. Size is stated for part of the rows, as once, few or many counts, or as a class when the clone is expanded.

TRBV29-1	-	-	TRBJ2-5	TGCAGCGTTGCGGGGCTAAATGGAGAGACCCAGTACTTC	CSVAGLNGETQYF
TRBV5-1	few	TRBD1	TRBJ2-7	TGCGCCAGCAGCTTGGGTCCGGGACAGGGGGCCAACGAGCAGTACTTC	CASSLGPGQGANEQYF
TRBV18	-	-	TRBJ1-2	TGTGCCAGCTCTGGTACCGGGAGAAACTATGGCTACACCTTC	CASSGTGRNYGYTF
TRBV7-8	-	-	TRBJ2-2	TGTGCCAGCAGCTTAAGTAGAAAGTTGAACACCGGGGAGCTGTTTTTT	CASSLSRKLNTGELFF
TRBV27	-	TRBD2	TRBJ2-3	TGTGCCAGCAGTTTATCGTGGGGACTAAGCACAGATACGCAGTATTTT	CASSLSWGLSTDTQYF
TRBV5-1	-	TRBD2	TRBJ2-1	TGCGCCAGCAGCTTGGCCCTAGCGGGAGGCCTGTTCTTC	CASSLALAGGLFF
TRBV5-8	-	TRBD2	TRBJ2-3	TGTGCCAGCGGCAGGGGACTAGCGGGAACAATTTATACGCAGTATTTT	CASGRGLAGTIYTQYF
TRBV19	-	-	TRBJ2-2	TGTGCCAGTAGTATAGGGAGCCGGTCCGGGGAGCTGTTTTTT	CASSIGSRSGELFF
TRBV4-3	-	TRBD2	TRBJ2-1	TGCGCCAGCAGCCAAGCGGGAGGGTACAATGAGCAGTTCTTC	CASSQAGGYNEQFF
TRBV9	-	-	TRBJ1-2	TGTGCCAGCAGCCCCTCGGGCAGAAGTTATGGCTACACCTTC	CASSPSGRSYGYTF
TRBV7-2	-	-	TRBJ2-1	TGTGCCAGCAGCTTAGGGTACAATGAGCAGTTCTTC	CASSLGYNEQFF
TRBV18	medium-sized	TRBD2	TRBJ2-7	TGTGCCAGCTCAACGACTAGCGGGGGAACCGGCGAGCAGTACTTC	CASSTTSGGTGEQYF
TRBV6-1	once	-	TRBJ1-4	TGTGCCAGCAGAGAAACAGGGACTGAAAAACTGTTTTTT	CASRETGTEKLFF
TRBV28	once	TRBD1	TRBJ2-1	TGTGCCAGCAGGACAGGGGGCGGCTACAATGAGCAGTTCTTC	CASRTGGGYNEQFF
TRBV30	-	-	TRBJ1-1	TGTGCCTGGAGTGTACTTCTGGAAAACACTGAAGCTTTCTTT	CAWSVLLENTEAFF
TRBV18	once	TRBD1	TRBJ1-4	TGTGCCAGCTCACCTGGACAGGGTTCTGAGGAAAAACTGTTTTTT	CASSPGQGSEEKLFF